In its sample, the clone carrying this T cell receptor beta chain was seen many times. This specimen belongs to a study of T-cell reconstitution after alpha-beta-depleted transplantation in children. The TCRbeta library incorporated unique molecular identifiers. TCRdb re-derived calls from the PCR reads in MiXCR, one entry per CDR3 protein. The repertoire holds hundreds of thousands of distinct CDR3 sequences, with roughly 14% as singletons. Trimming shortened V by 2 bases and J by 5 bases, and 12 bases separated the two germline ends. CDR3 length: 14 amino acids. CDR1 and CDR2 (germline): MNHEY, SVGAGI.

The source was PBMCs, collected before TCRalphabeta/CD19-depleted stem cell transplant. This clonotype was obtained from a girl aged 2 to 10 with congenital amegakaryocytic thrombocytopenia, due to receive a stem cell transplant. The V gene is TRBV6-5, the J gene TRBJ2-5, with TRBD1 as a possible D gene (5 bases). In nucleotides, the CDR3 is TGTGCCAGCAGTTACGTGGGGCGGACGGAGACCCAGTACTTC. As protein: CASSYVGRTETQYF.